The TCR beta chain described here comes from a study of cytomegalovirus exposure and HLA in healthy donors. The primer mix had 60 Vbeta and 13 Jbeta primers. Repertoires were generated with immunoSEQ multiplex PCR, while TCRdb's copy carries only in-frame clones and drops some. The table includes about 120,000 clones, roughly four fifths detected once. Looked up from germline, CDR1 is SGHTA and CDR2 is FQGNSA. There are 15 residues in the CDR3. J was trimmed by 7 bases and V by 4 bases; bases with no gene match: 6. Sequencing input: PBMCs. This receptor was taken from a man aged 50 to 59 in good health and CMV-seropositive. This sequence joins TRBV7-2 and TRBJ2-2; TRBD2 matches at 10 bases. CDR3 amino acids: CASSSSGGAIGELFF. CDR3 in DNA: TGTGCCAGCAGCTCCAGCGGGGGGGCTATCGGGGAGCTGTTTTTT.